These 20 T cell receptor beta chains share one sample of origin, sequenced in a study of T cell responses to AZD1222 COVID-19 vaccine. Clones were read by immunoSEQ multiplex PCR, and TCRdb kept only the in-frame ones, dropping some. The table includes more than 70,000 clones, 90% detected once. The sample was peripheral blood, taken 28 days after the second AZD1222 dose. The origin of the receptors is an adult who received the AZD1222 COVID-19 vaccine.

The rearrangement joins TRBV5-5 to TRBJ1-4; TRBD1 matches at 10 bases. V shed 5 bases and J 3 bases; nucleotides not matched to a gene: 4. The CDR3 loop spans 15 amino acids. CDR1 and CDR2 (germline): SGHKS, YYEKEE (reference sequence). The CDR3 is CASSRDRGSNEKLFF. CDR3 coding DNA: TGTGCCAGCAGTCGGGACAGGGGATCTAATGAAAAACTGTTTTTT.

V and J are TRBV6-5 and TRBJ2-2, with 7 bases fitting TRBD1. The CDR3 has 14 residues. The germline V gene has CDR1 MNHEY and CDR2 SVGAGI. Trimming at V came to 11 bases and at J to 0 bases, leaving 6 bases not matched to a gene. DNA of the CDR3: TGTGCCTGCCTAGGGGGCGCGAACACCGGGGAGCTGTTTTTT. It yields the protein CACLGGANTGELFF.

This chain connects TRBV9 to TRBJ1-3; D gene ambiguous. CDR1 is SGDLS, CDR2 YYNGEE, per germline. The CDR3 is 16 residues long. V was cut by 1 base and J by 4 bases, with 15 bases left in between. This chain's CDR3 is CASSVMKDWGGNTIYF. The DNA of the CDR3 is TGTGCCAGCAGCGTAATGAAGGATTGGGGAGGAAACACCATATATTTT.

There are a few counts of this clone. J is TRBJ2-1 and V is TRBV12-3 or TRBV12-4; D not certain. CDR3 length: 13 residues. Trimming removed 9 bases at V and 0 bases at J, with 9 bases between. CDR3 coding DNA: TGTGCCAGTGGGGATTTCTCCTACAATGAGCAGTTCTTC. This translates into CASGDFSYNEQFF.

V gene TRBV6-5 combines with J gene TRBJ2-5; D is possibly TRBD2 (5 bases). Looked up from germline, CDR1 is MNHEY and CDR2 is SVGAGI. This CDR3 contains 11 residues. CDR3 residues: CAGSSQETQYF. The DNA for the CDR3 is TGTGCGGGGAGTTCCCAAGAGACCCAGTACTTC.

The chain links TRBV7-3 to TRBJ1-1; D might be TRBD1 (6 bases). Per germline, CDR1 SGHTA and CDR2 FQGTGA. Trimming shortened V by 5 bases and J by 0 bases, and 16 bases separated the two germline ends. CDR3 length: 16 residues. CDR3 sequence (DNA): TGTGCCAGCAGCCGACAACAGGGAATCATGAACACTGAAGCTTTCTTT. Translating it yields CASSRQQGIMNTEAFF.

This chain uses TRBV6-5 with TRBJ2-2, with D possibly being TRBD1 or TRBD2 (5 bases each). V dropped 11 bases and J dropped 0 bases, with 13 bases sitting between them. The V gene's germline CDR1 is MNHEY and CDR2 SVGAGI. The CDR3 is made up of 14 amino acids. CDR3 sequence: CACPGPTNTGELFF. The CDR3 region has the DNA TGTGCCTGCCCGGGGCCCACGAACACCGGGGAGCTGTTTTTT.

This clone was counted once. The V and J genes are TRBV7-8 and TRBJ1-3; D is unresolved. V lost 4 bases and J 2 bases, leaving 6 bases between the germline ends. The CDR3 runs 13 residues. Germline V gives CDR1 SGHVS, CDR2 FQNEAQ. The DNA for the CDR3 is TGTGCCAGCAGCTCCCGAACTGGAAACACCATATATTTT. Protein sequence: CASSSRTGNTIYF. The variable domain in full, with the rest retrieved from reference TRBV7-8 and TRBJ1-3, is GAGVSQSPRYKVAKRGQDVALRCDPISGHVSLFWYQQALGQGPEFLTYFQNEAQLDKSGLPSDRFFAERPEGSVSTLKIQRTQQEDSAVYLCASSSRTGNTIYFGEGSWLTVV.

The chain links TRBV24-1 to TRBJ2-3; TRBD1 agrees at 8 bases. CDR3 size: 16 residues. Germline lookup yields CDR1 KGHDR and CDR2 SFDVKD. The V segment lost 3 bases and the J segment 1 base; nucleotides outside the gene matches: 5. CDR3 protein: CATSDRDRFGTDTQYF. CDR3 DNA sequence: TGTGCCACCAGTGATCGGGACAGGTTTGGCACAGATACGCAGTATTTT.

The V call is TRBV25-1, the J call TRBJ1-1; TRBD1 might be the D (6 bases). Trimming pared 9 bases from V and 4 bases from J, leaving 18 bases between. Germline V lookup: CDR1 MGHDK, CDR2 SYGVNS. The CDR3 totals 14 residues. The CDR3 bases are TGTGCCAGTAAAACAGGGACTGTAAGCACTGAAGCTTTCTTT. Residues: CASKTGTVSTEAFF. Full variable domain (rest looked up from reference TRBV25-1 and TRBJ1-1): EADIYQTPRYLVIGTGKKITLECSQTMGHDKMYWYQQDPGMELHLIHYSYGVNSTEKGDLSSESTVSRIRTEHFPLTLESARPSHTSQYLCASKTGTVSTEAFFGQGTRLTVV.

This chain links TRBV7-6 with TRBJ1-5; D not certain. V was pared by 1 base and J by 7 bases, with 8 bases between. Germline CDR1 reads SGHVS; CDR2 reads FNYEAQ. CDR3 size: 13 residues. CDR3 protein: CASSLGGEQPQHF. CDR3 sequence (DNA): TGTGCCAGCAGCTTAGGTGGAGAACAGCCCCAGCATTTT.

The chain uses TRBV5-1 and TRBJ2-5; 7 bases agree with TRBD2. CDR3 size: 17 residues. Per germline, CDR1 SGHRS and CDR2 YFSETQ. V was clipped by 4 bases and J by 4 bases; unmatched bases: 16. The CDR3 coding sequence is TGCGCCAGCAGCCTGACCGGGGCGGGGGTAGGAGGAGAGACCCAGTACTTC. Translated, it gives CASSLTGAGVGGETQYF.

The chain recombines TRBV12-3 or TRBV12-4 with TRBJ1-1; D is ambiguous. This CDR3 has 11 amino acids. Trimming cost V 1 base and J 7 bases, with 4 bases left between them. For the CDR3, the DNA is TGTGCCAGCAGTTTAGGCCATGAAGCTTTCTTT. Protein: CASSLGHEAFF.

The chain uses TRBV7-8 and TRBJ1-6; possible D gene TRBD1, 5 bases. Trimming shortened V by 2 bases and J by 9 bases, and 14 bases separated the two germline ends. CDR1 is SGHVS, CDR2 FQNEAQ, per germline. The CDR3 covers 15 residues. CDR3 loop: CASSLSWGLSSPLHF. DNA of the CDR3: TGTGCCAGCAGCTTATCATGGGGACTCAGTTCACCCCTCCACTTT.

The chain combines TRBV7-8 with TRBJ2-3, with D tentatively TRBD2 (5 bases). The CDR3 extends over 14 amino acids. Trimming took off 2 bases at V and 2 bases at J, with 8 bases between the two ends. Germline CDR1 SGHVS, CDR2 FQNEAQ. The CDR3 bases are TGTGCCAGCAGCTTATTAGCGAACACAGATACGCAGTATTTT. This encodes CASSLLANTDTQYF.

The chain recombines TRBV7-3 with TRBJ2-1; D is perhaps TRBD2 (5 bases). The germline V gene encodes CDR1 SGHTA and CDR2 FQGTGA. The ends were cut back, 5 bases at V and 7 bases at J, with 12 bases in the middle. The CDR3 has 13 residues. DNA for the CDR3: TGTGCCAGCAGCCCCGGGGTGATGAATGAGCAGTTCTTC. This gives the protein CASSPGVMNEQFF.

The chain recombines TRBV3-1 (or the pseudogene TRBV3-2) with TRBJ1-6; D gene unclear. Per germline, CDR1 LGHDT and CDR2 YNNKEL (reference sequence). Trimming took off 4 bases at V and 5 bases at J, with 3 bases between the two ends. CDR3 length: 12 amino acids. CDR3 nucleotides: TGTGCCAGCAGCCCGGATAATTCACCCCTCCACTTT. It codes for CASSPDNSPLHF.

The chain couples TRBV5-1 to TRBJ1-5; D is unresolved. Trimming took off 4 bases at V and 7 bases at J, with 12 bases between the two ends. This CDR3 is built from 13 residues. Germline CDR1 SGHRS, CDR2 YFSETQ. Here the CDR3 DNA reads TGCGCCAGCAGCCCGGATCTGGGGCAGCCCCAGCATTTT. It translates to CASSPDLGQPQHF.

The chain combines TRBV6-2 or TRBV6-3 with TRBJ2-1, with a possible D match to TRBD2 (5 bases). CDR1 is MNHEY, CDR2 SVGEGT, per germline. This CDR3 region has 15 residues. V was cut by 6 bases and J by 4 bases, with 16 bases left in between. CDR3 sequence: CASSLTVPGYNEQFF. The CDR3 region has the DNA TGTGCCAGCAGCCTTACCGTTCCGGGGTACAATGAGCAGTTCTTC.

The chain is built from TRBV7-3 and TRBJ2-1; 7 bases line up with TRBD1. This CDR3 spans 13 amino acids. With V trimmed by 4 bases and J by 7 bases, 4 bases remained unmatched. CDR1 and CDR2 (germline): SGHTA, FQGTGA. The CDR3 region is CASSSGQYNEQFF. The CDR3 coding sequence is TGTGCCAGCAGCTCGGGACAGTATAATGAGCAGTTCTTC.